These 11 T cell receptor beta chains share one sample of origin, sequenced in a study of Graves' ophthalmopathy and Graves' hyperthyroidism. Using RNA transcripts, the TCR beta CDR3 regions were amplified. The library came from an HTBI-primed first-round RT-PCR and a second-round multiplex PCR. TCRdb recomputed calls from the multiplex PCR reads with MiXCR, one row per CDR3 protein. The repertoire holds about 410,000 distinct CDR3 sequences, around 19% seen once, with 1.5% to 2% in the top ten. Sequencing was done on a sample of peripheral blood. All receptors come from a young woman with Graves' ophthalmopathy.

This clonotype was counted many times. The rearrangement uses TRBV12-3 or TRBV12-4 and TRBJ1-1, with TRBD1 identical over 9 bases. This CDR3 region has 16 residues. The ends lost 7 bases at V and 4 bases at J; junction bases unmatched: 13. CDR3 in amino acids: CASTPPGTGTGTEAFF. In DNA form, the CDR3 reads TGTGCCAGCACCCCGCCCGGGACAGGGACTGGCACTGAAGCTTTCTTT.

The V gene is TRBV19, the J gene TRBJ1-5, with 9 bases lining up with TRBD1. Germline CDR1 and CDR2: LNHDA and SQIVND (reference sequence). Germline trimming cut 10 bases from V and 7 bases from J; bases unmatched to any gene: 11. This CDR3 has 14 amino acids. The CDR3, as DNA: TGTGCCACCCGACCATGGACAGGGGACCAGCCCCAGCATTTT. This encodes CATRPWTGDQPQHF.

This clonotype has at least ten counts. The genes are TRBV27 and TRBJ2-7; 10 nucleotides agree with TRBD2. In germline, CDR1 is MNHEY, CDR2 SMNVEV (reference sequence). The CDR3 consists of 16 residues. J was trimmed by 1 base and V by 6 bases; bases with no gene match: 9. CDR3 in DNA: TGTGCCAGCAGGCCTACCGGGACTAGCGCTTCCTACGAGCAGTACTTC. It yields the protein CASRPTGTSASYEQYF.

This clonotype was seen ten or more times. V gene TRBV6-2 or TRBV6-3 combines with J gene TRBJ1-2; no reliable D call. This CDR3 spans 12 amino acids. Germline lookup yields CDR1 MNHEY and CDR2 SVGEGT. Trimming stripped 6 bases from V and 2 bases from J, with 7 bases between. The CDR3 loop is CASRQSNYGYTF. CDR3 nucleotides: TGTGCCAGCAGACAGAGCAACTATGGCTACACCTTC.

At least ten counts were recorded for this clonotype. V gene TRBV28 combines with J gene TRBJ1-1; D possibly corresponds to TRBD1 (6 bases). CDR3 size: 11 residues. The V and J ends lost 5 bases and 7 bases respectively, with 8 bases between them. Germline CDR1 MDHEN, CDR2 SYDVKM. DNA for the CDR3: TGTGCCAGCAGTGTACAGGGTGAAGCTTTCTTT. Protein: CASSVQGEAFF. Based on the CDR3 plus reference TRBV28 and TRBJ1-1, the full variable domain is DVKVTQSSRYLVKRTGEKVFLECVQDMDHENMFWYRQDPGLGLRLIYFSYDVKMKEKGDIPEGYSVSREKKERFSLILESASTNQTSMYLCASSVQGEAFFGQGTRLTVV.

Ten or more counts support this clonotype. The chain is built from TRBV6-5 and TRBJ1-2; unclear D gene. Germline CDR1 reads MNHEY; CDR2 reads SVGAGI. With 5 bases removed from V and 2 bases from J, the gap between germline ends came to 6 bases. The CDR3 consists of 12 residues. Here the CDR3 DNA reads TGTGCCAGCAGTATGGGGAACTATGGCTACACCTTC. Protein: CASSMGNYGYTF.

This clonotype was seen at least ten times. The gene calls are TRBV19 and TRBJ2-2; 7 bases align to TRBD1. This CDR3 is built from 16 residues. Trimming at V came to 4 bases and at J to 5 bases, leaving 10 bases not matched to a gene. The germline gives CDR1 LNHDA, CDR2 SQIVND (reference sequence). The CDR3 region is CASSSPRGGWTGELFF. Here the CDR3 DNA reads TGTGCCAGTAGTAGCCCCCGAGGGGGCTGGACCGGGGAGCTGTTTTTT. The complete variable domain, with remaining parts taken from reference TRBV19 and TRBJ2-2, reads DGGITQSPKYLFRKEGQNVTLSCEQNLNHDAMYWYRQDPGQGLRLIYYSQIVNDFQKGDIAEGYSVSREKKESFPLTVTSAQKNPTAFYLCASSSPRGGWTGELFFGEGSRLTVL.

This clonotype was found many times. The chain employs TRBV6-1 and TRBJ2-5; 7 positions agree with TRBD2. Germline V gene lookup returns CDR1 MNHNS and CDR2 SASEGT. The J segment lost 1 base and the V segment lost 4 bases, leaving 9 bases of the junction unmatched. This CDR3 contains 16 residues. CDR3 nucleotide sequence: TGTGCCAGCAGTGGTTCGACTAGCAGACTCCAAGAGACCCAGTACTTC. It yields the protein CASSGSTSRLQETQYF.

The chain has TRBV3-1 and TRBJ1-1; TRBD1 might be the D (6 bases). Germline CDR1 is LGHDT and CDR2 is YNNKEL (reference sequence). Trimming removed 8 bases from V and 1 base from J, with 17 bases in between. The length of the CDR3 is 15 residues. The CDR3 DNA reads as TGTGCCAGCGGTTTTCCGGGACAAGGGAACACTGAAGCTTTCTTT. Translating it yields CASGFPGQGNTEAFF.

This clonotype has at least ten counts. The DNA of the CDR3 is TGTGCCAGCAGTGAGGGGCGACTGGGCTATGGCTACACCTTC. Protein sequence: CASSEGRLGYGYTF. V and J are TRBV2 and TRBJ1-2; weak D call: TRBD1 (5 bases). Trimming removed 3 bases from V and 4 bases from J, with 12 bases in between. This CDR3 region has 14 residues. Germline-derived CDR1 and CDR2 are SNHLY and FYNNEI.

The gene calls are TRBV18 and TRBJ2-7; possibly TRBD2 for D (5 bases). The V end lost 2 bases, the J end lost 0 bases, and 8 bases lay between the germline ends. The CDR3 is made up of 14 amino acids. CDR1 KGHSH and CDR2 LQKENI come from the germline V gene. DNA of the CDR3: TGTGCCAGCTCACCAACGAGGGACTCCTACGAGCAGTACTTC. Its protein is CASSPTRDSYEQYF.